This T cell receptor (beta chain) was documented in a study of blood T cell repertoires in COVID-19. Study information: T cells, B-cell-depleted T cells, or PBMCs provided the cDNA or gDNA that served as material.

Generated by immunoSEQ multiplex PCR, the TCRdb table keeps only in-frame clones and is missing some. The data contain 60,000 to 80,000 clones, 88% of them singletons. V shed 4 bases, J shed 6 bases, and the junction held 7 bases outside the gene matches. The CDR3 totals 14 residues. Germline values: CDR1 MNHEY, CDR2 SVGEGT. The rearrangement links TRBV6-2 or TRBV6-3 to TRBJ1-2; 8 bases fit TRBD1. This TCR was recovered from a human donor in a cohort sampled during active COVID-19. The sample comprised peripheral blood. For the CDR3, the DNA is TGTGCCAGCAGTTGGGACAGGCGAGTCAATGGCTACACCTTC. Amino acids: CASSWDRRVNGYTF.